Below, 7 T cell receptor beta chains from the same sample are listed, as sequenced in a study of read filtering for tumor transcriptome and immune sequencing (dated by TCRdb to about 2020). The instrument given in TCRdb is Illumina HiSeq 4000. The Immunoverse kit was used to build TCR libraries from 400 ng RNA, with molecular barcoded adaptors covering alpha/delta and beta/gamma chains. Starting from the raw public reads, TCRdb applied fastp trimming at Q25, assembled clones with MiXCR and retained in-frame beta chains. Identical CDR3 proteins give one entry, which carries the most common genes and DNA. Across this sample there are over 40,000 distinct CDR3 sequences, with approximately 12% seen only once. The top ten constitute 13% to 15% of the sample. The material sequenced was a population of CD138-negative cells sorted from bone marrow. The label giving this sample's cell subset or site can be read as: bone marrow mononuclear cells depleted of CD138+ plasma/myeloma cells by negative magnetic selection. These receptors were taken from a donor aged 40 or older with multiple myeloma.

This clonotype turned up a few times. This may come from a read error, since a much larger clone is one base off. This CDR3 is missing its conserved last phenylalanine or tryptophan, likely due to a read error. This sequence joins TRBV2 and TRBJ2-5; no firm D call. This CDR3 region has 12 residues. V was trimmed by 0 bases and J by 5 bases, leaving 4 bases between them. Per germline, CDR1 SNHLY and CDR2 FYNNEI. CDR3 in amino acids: CASSEAWETQYY. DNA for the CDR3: TGTGCCAGCAGTGAAGCATGGGAGACCCAGTACTAC.

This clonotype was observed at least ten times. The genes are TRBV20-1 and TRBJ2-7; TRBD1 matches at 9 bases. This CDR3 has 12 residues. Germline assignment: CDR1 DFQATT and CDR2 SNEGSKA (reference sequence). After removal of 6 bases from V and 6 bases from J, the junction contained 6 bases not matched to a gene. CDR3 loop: CSARTGVIEQYF. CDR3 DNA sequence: TGCAGTGCCAGGACAGGGGTTATCGAGCAGTACTTC.

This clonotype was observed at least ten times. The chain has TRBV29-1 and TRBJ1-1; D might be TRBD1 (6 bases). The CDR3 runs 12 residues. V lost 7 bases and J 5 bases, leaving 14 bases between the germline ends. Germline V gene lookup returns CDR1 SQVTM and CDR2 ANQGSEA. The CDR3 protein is CSGGGGGTEAFF. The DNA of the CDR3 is TGCAGCGGGGGCGGGGGCGGTACTGAAGCTTTCTTT.

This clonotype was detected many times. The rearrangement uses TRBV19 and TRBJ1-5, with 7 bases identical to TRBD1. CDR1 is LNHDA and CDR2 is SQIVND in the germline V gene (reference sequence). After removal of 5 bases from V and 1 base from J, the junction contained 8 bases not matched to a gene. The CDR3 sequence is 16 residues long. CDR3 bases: TGTGCCAGTAGTCCAACAGGGGTCAGAAGCAATCAGCCCCAGCATTTT. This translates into CASSPTGVRSNQPQHF. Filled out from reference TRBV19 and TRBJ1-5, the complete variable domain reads DGGITQSPKYLFRKEGQNVTLSCEQNLNHDAMYWYRQDPGQGLRLIYYSQIVNDFQKGDIAEGYSVSREKKESFPLTVTSAQKNPTAFYLCASSPTGVRSNQPQHFGDGTRLSIL.

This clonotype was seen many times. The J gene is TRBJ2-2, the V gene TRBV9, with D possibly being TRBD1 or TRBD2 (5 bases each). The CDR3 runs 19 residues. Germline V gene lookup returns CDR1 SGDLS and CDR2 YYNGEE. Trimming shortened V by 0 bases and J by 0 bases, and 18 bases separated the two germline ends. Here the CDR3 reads CASSVVGRGGTANTGELFF. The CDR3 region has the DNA TGTGCCAGCAGCGTAGTCGGACGTGGGGGAACAGCGAACACCGGGGAGCTGTTTTTT.

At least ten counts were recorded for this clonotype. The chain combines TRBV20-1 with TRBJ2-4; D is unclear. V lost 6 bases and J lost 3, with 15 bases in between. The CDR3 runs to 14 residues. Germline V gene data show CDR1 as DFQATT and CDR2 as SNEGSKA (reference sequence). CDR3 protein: CSAIRWAGKNIQYF. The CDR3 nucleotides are TGCAGTGCGATCCGATGGGCAGGCAAAAACATTCAGTACTTC.

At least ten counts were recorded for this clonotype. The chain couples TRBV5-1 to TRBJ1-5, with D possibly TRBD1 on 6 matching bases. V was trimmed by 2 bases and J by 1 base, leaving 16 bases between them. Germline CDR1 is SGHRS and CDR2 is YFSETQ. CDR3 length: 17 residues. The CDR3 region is CASSLSSGDGSNQPQHF. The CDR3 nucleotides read TGCGCCAGCAGCTTATCCTCAGGGGACGGGAGCAATCAGCCCCAGCATTTT.